This T cell receptor beta chain is from a study of T cell changes during pregnancy in multiple sclerosis. This table comes from immunoSEQ multiplex PCR, and its TCRdb copy is limited to in-frame clones, with some not included. The sample contains 70,000 to 80,000 clones, about 89% of which appear only once. CDR1 and CDR2 from the germline V gene are LGHNA and YNFKEQ. The CDR3 length is 14 residues. Sample: CD4+ T cells from peripheral blood mononuclear cells, taken before pregnancy. The TCR comes from a female donor with multiple sclerosis, enrolled in a pregnancy study. This chain connects TRBV4-2 to TRBJ2-5, with unresolved D. The J call may be mistaken, given a closer DNA end match to TRBJ2-7. CDR3 loop: CASSQGDQNYEQYF. In DNA, the CDR3 is TGTGCCAGCAGCCAAGGAGACCAAAACTACGAGCAGTACTTC.